This TCR beta chain was sequenced in a study of cytomegalovirus exposure and HLA in healthy donors. The PCR had 60 Vbeta and 13 Jbeta primers. Using immunoSEQ multiplex PCR, the repertoire was profiled, and TCRdb retains in-frame clones only, with some absent. The data hold under 150,000 clones, with 70% to 85% observed a single time. Germline CDR1 reads MGHRA; CDR2 reads YSYEKL. The CDR3 runs 15 residues. After removal of 3 bases from V and 7 bases from J, the junction contained 8 bases not matched to a gene. The receptor's source is a man aged 50-60 years in good health and CMV-seronegative. Input material: PBMCs. This chain connects TRBV4-1 to TRBJ2-1, with TRBD2 identical over 8 bases. The CDR3 DNA sequence: TGCGCCAGCAGCCATCCCGGGAGGGTACGGAATGAGCAGTTCTTC. This codes for CASSHPGRVRNEQFF.